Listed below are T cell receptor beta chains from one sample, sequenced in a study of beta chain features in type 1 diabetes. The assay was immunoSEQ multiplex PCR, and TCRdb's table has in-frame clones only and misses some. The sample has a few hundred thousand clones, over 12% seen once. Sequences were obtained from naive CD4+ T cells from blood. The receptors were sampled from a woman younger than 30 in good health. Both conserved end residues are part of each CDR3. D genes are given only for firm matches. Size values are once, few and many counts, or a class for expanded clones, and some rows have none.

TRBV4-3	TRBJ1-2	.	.	CASSHLTRGGYTF	TGCGCCAGCAGCCACTTAACCAGAGGCGGCTACACCTTC
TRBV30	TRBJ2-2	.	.	CAWSRQGGGELFF	TGTGCCTGGAGTCGGCAGGGAGGCGGGGAGCTGTTTTTT
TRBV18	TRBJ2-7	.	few	CASSPIGSAYEQYF	TGTGCCAGCTCACCAATCGGGAGTGCCTACGAGCAGTACTTC
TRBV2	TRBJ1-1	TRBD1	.	CASSRQGSAEAFF	TGTGCCAGCAGTAGACAGGGGAGCGCTGAAGCTTTCTTT
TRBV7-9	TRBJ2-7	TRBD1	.	CASSFTGTGTHEQYF	TGTGCCAGCAGCTTCACCGGGACAGGGACCCACGAGCAGTACTTC
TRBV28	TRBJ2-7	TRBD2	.	CASSRAGDAYEQYF	TGTGCCAGCAGCAGAGCGGGAGACGCCTACGAGCAGTACTTC
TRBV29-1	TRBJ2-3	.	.	CSVEELTDTQYF	TGCAGCGTTGAAGAGTTAACAGATACGCAGTATTTT
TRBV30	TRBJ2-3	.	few	CAQGRESDTQYF	TGTGCCCAGGGGAGGGAGTCAGATACGCAGTATTTT
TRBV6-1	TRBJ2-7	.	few	CASGDLAYEQYF	TGTGCCAGCGGTGACCTTGCCTACGAGCAGTACTTC
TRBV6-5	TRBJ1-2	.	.	CASSSHREANYGYTF	TGTGCCAGCAGTTCCCACAGGGAAGCTAACTATGGCTACACCTTC
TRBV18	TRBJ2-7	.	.	CASSPGTGSRSEYEQYF	TGTGCCAGCTCACCCGGAACCGGGAGCAGGTCGGAGTACGAGCAGTACTTC
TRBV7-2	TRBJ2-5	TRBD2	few	CASSSGGLVLQETQYF	TGTGCCAGCAGCTCGGGGGGACTGGTCCTCCAAGAGACCCAGTACTTC
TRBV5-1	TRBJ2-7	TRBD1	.	CASSLGQGNREQYF	TGCGCCAGCAGCTTGGGACAGGGGAACCGCGAGCAGTACTTC
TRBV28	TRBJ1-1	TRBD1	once	CASSLPDRVGAFF	TGTGCCAGCAGTTTACCGGACAGGGTAGGGGCTTTCTTT
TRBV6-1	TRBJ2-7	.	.	CASSEVVRDF	TGTGCCAGCAGTGAAGTAGTAAGAGACTTC
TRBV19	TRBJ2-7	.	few	CASSIGWGAYEQYF	TGTGCCAGTAGTATTGGATGGGGAGCCTACGAGCAGTACTTC
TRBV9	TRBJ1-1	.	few	CASSGTQGTEAFF	TGTGCCAGCAGCGGAACTCAGGGGACTGAAGCTTTCTTT
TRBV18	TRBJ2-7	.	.	CASSRDRSSYEQYF	TGTGCCAGCTCACGTGACAGGAGCTCCTACGAGCAGTACTTC
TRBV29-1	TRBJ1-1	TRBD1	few	CSTGGTGRKNTEAFF	TGCAGCACTGGGGGGACAGGGCGTAAGAACACTGAAGCTTTCTTT
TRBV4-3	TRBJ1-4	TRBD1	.	CASSLRRGAGQVLPNEKLFF	TGCGCCAGCAGCCTAAGGAGGGGAGCGGGACAGGTTCTACCTAATGAAAAACTGTTTTTT
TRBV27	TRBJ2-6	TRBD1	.	CASSPDRAGANVLTF	TGTGCCAGCAGTCCCGACAGGGCTGGGGCCAACGTCCTGACTTTC
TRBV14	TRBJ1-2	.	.	CASSQVLGRGSGYTF	TGTGCCAGCAGCCAAGTTTTGGGGCGCGGATCGGGCTACACCTTC
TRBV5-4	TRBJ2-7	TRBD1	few	CASSSGTGETYEQYF	TGTGCCAGCAGCTCGGGGACAGGGGAGACCTACGAGCAGTACTTC
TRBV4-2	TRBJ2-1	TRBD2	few	CASSATSGSYNEQFF	TGTGCCAGCAGCGCCACTAGCGGATCCTACAATGAGCAGTTCTTC